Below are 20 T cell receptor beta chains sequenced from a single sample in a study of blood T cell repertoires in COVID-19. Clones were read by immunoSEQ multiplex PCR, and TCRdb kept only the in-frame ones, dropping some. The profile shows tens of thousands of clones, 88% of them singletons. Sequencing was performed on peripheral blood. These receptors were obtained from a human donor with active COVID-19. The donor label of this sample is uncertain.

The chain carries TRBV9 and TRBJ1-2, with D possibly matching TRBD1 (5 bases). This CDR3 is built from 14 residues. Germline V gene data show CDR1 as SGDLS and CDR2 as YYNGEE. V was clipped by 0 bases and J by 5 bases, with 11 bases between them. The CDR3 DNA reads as TGTGCCAGCAGCGTAGATCAGGGCCAATATGGCTACACCTTC. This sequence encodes CASSVDQGQYGYTF.

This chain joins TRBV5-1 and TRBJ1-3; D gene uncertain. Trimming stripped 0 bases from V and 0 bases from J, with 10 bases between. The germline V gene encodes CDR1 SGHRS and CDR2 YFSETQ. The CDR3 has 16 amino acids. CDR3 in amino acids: CASSLVAEFSGNTIYF. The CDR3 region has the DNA TGCGCCAGCAGCTTGGTAGCAGAATTCTCTGGAAACACCATATATTTT.

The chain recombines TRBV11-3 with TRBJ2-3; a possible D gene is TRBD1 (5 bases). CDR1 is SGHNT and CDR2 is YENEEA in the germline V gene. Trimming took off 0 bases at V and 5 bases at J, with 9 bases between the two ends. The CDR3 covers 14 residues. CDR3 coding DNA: TGTGCCAGCAGCTTAGAGGGGCGTCAAGATACGCAGTATTTT. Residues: CASSLEGRQDTQYF.

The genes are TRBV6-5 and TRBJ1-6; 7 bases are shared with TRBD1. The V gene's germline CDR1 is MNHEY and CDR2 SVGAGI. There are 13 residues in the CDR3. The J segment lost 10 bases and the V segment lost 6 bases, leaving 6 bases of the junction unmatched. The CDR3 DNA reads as TGTGCCAGCAGCCAAAACAGGGGCTCACCCCTCCACTTT. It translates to CASSQNRGSPLHF.

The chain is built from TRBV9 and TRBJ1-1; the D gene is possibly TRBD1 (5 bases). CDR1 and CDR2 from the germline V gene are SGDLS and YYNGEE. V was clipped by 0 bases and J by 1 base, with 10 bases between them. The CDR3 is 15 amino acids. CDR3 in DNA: TGTGCCAGCAGCGTAGATGGGGCCTCGAACACTGAAGCTTTCTTT. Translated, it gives CASSVDGASNTEAFF. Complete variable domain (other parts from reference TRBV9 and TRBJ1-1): DSGVTQTPKHLITATGQRVTLRCSPRSGDLSVYWYQQSLDQGLQFLIQYYNGEERAKGNILERFSAQQFPDLHSELNLSSLELGDSALYFCASSVDGASNTEAFFGQGTRLTVV.

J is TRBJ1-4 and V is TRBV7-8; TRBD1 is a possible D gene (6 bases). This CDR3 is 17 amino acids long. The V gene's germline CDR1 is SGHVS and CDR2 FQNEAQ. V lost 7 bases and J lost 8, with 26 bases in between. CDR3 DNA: TGTGCCAGCACTAAGCTAGGGGGGGCTGGGTTGAAGGAAAAACTGTTTTTT. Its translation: CASTKLGGAGLKEKLFF.

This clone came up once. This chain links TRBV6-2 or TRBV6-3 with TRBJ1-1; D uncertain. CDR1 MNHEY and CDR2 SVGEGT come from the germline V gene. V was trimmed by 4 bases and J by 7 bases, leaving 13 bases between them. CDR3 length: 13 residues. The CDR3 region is CASSSEGDLEAFF. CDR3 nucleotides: TGTGCCAGCAGTTCGGAGGGAGACCTTGAAGCTTTCTTT.

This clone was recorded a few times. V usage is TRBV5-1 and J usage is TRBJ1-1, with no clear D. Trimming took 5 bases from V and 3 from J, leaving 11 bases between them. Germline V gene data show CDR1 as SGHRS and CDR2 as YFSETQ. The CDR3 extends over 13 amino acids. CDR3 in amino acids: CASSDEGYTEAFF. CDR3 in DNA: TGCGCCAGCAGTGATGAGGGATACACTGAAGCTTTCTTT.

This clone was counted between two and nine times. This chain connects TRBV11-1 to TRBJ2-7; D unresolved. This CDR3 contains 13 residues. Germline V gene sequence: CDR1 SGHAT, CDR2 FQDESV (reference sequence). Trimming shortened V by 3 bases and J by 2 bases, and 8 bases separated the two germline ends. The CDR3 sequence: CASSFSLAYEQYF. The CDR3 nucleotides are TGTGCCAGCAGCTTCTCTCTAGCCTACGAGCAGTACTTC.

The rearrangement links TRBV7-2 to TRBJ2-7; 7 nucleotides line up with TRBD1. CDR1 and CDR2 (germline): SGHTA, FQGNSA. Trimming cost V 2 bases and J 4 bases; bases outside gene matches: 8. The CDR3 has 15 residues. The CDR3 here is CASSLIRDRKYEQYF. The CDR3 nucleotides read TGTGCCAGCAGCTTAATAAGGGACAGAAAGTACGAGCAGTACTTC.

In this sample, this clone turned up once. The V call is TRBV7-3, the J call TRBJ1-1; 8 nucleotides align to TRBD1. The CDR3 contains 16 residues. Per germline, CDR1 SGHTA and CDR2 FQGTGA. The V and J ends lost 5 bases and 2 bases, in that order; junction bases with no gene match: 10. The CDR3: CASSAGTGTENTEAFF. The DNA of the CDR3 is TGTGCCAGCAGCGCCGGGACAGGCACGGAAAACACTGAAGCTTTCTTT.

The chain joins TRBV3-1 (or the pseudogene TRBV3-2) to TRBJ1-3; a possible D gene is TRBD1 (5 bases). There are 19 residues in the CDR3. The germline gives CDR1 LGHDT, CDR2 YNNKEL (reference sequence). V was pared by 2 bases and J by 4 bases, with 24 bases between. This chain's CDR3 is CASSQYRGWGLLVGNTIYF. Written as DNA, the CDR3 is TGTGCCAGCAGCCAATACCGGGGGTGGGGTTTATTGGTGGGAAACACCATATATTTT.

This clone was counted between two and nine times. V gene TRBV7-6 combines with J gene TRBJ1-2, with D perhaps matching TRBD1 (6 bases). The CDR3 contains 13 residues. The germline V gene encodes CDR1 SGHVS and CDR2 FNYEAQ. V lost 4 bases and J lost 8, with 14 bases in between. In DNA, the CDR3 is TGTGCCAGCAGCTCCTCAGGGGAAGTAGGCTACACCTTC. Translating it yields CASSSSGEVGYTF.

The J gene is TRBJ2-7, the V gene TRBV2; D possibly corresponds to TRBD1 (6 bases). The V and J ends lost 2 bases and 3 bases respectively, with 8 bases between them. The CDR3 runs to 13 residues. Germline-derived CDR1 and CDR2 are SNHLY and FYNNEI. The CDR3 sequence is CASSERDNYEQYF. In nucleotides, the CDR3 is TGTGCCAGCAGTGAAAGGGACAACTACGAGCAGTACTTC.

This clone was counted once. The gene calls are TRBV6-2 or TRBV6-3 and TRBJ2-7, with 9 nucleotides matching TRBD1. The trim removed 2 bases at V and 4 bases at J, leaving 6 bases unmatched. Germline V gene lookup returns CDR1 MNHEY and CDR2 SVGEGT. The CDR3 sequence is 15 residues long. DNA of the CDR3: TGTGCCAGCAGTTACGGAGGACAGGGGACGTACGAGCAGTACTTC. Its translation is CASSYGGQGTYEQYF.

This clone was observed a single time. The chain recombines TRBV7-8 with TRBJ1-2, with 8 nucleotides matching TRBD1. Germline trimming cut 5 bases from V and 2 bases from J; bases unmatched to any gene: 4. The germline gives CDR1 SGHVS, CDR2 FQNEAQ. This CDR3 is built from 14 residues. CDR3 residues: CASSRGQGNYGYTF. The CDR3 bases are TGTGCCAGCAGCCGAGGACAGGGAAACTATGGCTACACCTTC. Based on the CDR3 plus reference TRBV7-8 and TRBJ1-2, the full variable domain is GAGVSQSPRYKVAKRGQDVALRCDPISGHVSLFWYQQALGQGPEFLTYFQNEAQLDKSGLPSDRFFAERPEGSVSTLKIQRTQQEDSAVYLCASSRGQGNYGYTFGSGTRLTVV.

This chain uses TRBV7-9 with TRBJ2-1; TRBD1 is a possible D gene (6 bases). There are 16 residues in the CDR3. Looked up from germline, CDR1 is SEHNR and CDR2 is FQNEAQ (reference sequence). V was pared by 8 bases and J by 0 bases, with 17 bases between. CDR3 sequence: CASGGYETSSYNEQFF. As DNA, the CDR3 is TGTGCCAGCGGGGGCTACGAAACCTCCTCCTACAATGAGCAGTTCTTC.

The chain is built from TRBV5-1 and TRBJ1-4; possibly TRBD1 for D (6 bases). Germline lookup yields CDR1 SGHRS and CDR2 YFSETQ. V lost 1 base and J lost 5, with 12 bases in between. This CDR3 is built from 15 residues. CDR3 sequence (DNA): TGCGCCAGCAGCTTGCCGGCAGGGGCAAATGAAAAACTGTTTTTT. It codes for CASSLPAGANEKLFF.

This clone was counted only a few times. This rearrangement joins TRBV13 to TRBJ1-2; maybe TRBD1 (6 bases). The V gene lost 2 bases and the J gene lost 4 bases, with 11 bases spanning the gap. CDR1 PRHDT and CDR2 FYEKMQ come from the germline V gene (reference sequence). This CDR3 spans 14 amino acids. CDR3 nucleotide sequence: TGTGCCAGCAGCTTAAAGGACAGAACCTATGGCTACACCTTC. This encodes CASSLKDRTYGYTF.

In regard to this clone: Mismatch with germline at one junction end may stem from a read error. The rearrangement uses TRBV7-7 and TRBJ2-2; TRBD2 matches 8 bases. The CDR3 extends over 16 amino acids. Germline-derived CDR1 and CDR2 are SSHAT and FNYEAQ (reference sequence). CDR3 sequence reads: CASSSGGATNTGELFF. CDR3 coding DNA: TGTGCTAGCAGCTCCGGGGGGGCCACGAACACCGGGGAGCTGTTTTTT.